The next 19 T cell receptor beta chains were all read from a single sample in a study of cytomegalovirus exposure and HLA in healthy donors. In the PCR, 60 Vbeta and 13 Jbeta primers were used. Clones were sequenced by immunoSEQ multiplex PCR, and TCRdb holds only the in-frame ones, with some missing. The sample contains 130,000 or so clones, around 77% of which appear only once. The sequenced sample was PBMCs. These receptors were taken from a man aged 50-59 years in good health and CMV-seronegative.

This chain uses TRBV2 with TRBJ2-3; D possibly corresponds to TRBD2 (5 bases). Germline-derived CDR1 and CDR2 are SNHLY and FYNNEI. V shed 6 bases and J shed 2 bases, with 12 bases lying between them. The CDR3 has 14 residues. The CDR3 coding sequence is TGTGCCAGCAGCGCCGGACTTTCCACAGATACGCAGTATTTT. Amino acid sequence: CASSAGLSTDTQYF.

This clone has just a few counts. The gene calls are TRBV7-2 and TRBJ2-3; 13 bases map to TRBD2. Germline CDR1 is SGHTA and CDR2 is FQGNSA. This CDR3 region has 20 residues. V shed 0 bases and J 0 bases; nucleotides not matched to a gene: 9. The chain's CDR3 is CASSLATGRGLAGSTDTQYF. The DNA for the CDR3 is TGTGCCAGCAGCTTAGCGACAGGGCGGGGACTAGCGGGAAGCACAGATACGCAGTATTTT.

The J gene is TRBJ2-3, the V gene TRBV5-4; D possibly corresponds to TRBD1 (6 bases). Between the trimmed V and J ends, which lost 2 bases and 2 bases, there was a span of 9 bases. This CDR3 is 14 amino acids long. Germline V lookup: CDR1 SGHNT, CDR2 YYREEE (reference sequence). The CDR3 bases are TGTGCCAGCAGCTTAAGGACAGCCACAGATACGCAGTATTTT. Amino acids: CASSLRTATDTQYF. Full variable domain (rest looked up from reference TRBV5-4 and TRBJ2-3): ETGVTQSPTHLIKTRGQQVTLRCSSQSGHNTVSWYQQALGQGPQFIFQYYREEENGRGNFPPRFSGLQFPNYSSELNVNALELDDSALYLCASSLRTATDTQYFGPGTRLTVL.

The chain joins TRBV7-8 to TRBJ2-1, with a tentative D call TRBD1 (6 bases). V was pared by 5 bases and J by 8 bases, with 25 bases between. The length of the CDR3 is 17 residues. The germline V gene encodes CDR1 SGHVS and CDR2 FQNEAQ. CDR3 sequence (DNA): TGTGCCAGCAGCCCAGACAGGTCCCCTGCGGGTAGGGATGAGCAGTTCTTC. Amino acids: CASSPDRSPAGRDEQFF.

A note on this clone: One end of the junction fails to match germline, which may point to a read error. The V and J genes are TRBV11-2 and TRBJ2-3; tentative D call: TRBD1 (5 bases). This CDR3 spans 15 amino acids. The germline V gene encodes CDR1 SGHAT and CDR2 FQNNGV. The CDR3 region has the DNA TGTGCCGGCAGCTTAACCGACAGCAGCACAGATACGCAGTATTTT. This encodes CAGSLTDSSTDTQYF.

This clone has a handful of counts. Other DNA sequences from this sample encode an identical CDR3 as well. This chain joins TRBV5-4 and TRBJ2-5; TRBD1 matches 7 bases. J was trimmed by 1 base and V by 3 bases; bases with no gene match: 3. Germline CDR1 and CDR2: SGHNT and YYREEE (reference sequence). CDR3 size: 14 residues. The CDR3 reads CASSSGTVQETQYF. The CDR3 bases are TGTGCCAGCAGCTCCGGGACAGTCCAAGAGACCCAGTACTTC.

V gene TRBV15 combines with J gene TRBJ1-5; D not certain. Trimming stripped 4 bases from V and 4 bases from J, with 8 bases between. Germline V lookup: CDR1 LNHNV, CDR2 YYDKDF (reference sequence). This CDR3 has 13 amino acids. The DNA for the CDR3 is TGTGCCACCAGCATAAGCGGGAATCAGCCCCAGCATTTT. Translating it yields CATSISGNQPQHF.

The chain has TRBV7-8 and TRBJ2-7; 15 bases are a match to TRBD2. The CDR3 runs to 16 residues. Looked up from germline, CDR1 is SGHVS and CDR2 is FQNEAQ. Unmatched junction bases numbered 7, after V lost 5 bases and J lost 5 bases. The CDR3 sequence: CASSAGLAGGKHEQYF. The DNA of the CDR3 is TGTGCCAGCAGCGCGGGACTAGCGGGAGGTAAACACGAGCAGTACTTC.

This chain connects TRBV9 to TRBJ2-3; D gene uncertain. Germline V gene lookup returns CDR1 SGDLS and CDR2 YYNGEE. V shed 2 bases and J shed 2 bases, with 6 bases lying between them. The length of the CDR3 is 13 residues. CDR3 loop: CASSVHSTDTQYF. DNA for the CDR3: TGTGCCAGCAGCGTTCACTCCACAGATACGCAGTATTTT.

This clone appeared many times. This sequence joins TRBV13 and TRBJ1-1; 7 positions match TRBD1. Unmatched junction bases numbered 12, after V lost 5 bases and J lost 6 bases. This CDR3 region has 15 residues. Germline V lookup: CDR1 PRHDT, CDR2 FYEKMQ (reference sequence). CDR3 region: CASSPSLDRVPEAFF. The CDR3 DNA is TGTGCCAGCAGCCCATCCCTTGACAGGGTCCCTGAAGCTTTCTTT. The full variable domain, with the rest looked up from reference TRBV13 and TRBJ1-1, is AAGVIQSPRHLIKEKRETATLKCYPIPRHDTVYWYQQGPGQDPQFLISFYEKMQSDKGSIPDRFSAQQFSDYHSELNMSSLELGDSALYFCASSPSLDRVPEAFFGQGTRLTVV.

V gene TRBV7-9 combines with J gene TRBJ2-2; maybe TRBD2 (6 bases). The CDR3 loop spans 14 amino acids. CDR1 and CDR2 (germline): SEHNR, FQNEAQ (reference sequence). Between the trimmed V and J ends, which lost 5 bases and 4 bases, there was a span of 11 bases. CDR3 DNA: TGTGCCAGCAGCCTCGCGGGGTCCACCGGGGAGCTGTTTTTT. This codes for CASSLAGSTGELFF.

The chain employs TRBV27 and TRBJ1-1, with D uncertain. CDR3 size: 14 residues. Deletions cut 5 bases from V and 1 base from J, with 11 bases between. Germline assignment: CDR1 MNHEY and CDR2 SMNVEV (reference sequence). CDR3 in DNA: TGTGCCAGCAGTCTTATACCAGGGAACACTGAAGCTTTCTTT. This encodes CASSLIPGNTEAFF.

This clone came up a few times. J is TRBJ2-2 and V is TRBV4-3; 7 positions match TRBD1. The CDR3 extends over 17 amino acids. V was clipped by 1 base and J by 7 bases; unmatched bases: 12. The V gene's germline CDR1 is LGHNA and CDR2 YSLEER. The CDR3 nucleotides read TGCGCCAGCAGCCAAGTCTCAGGGACAGTAACAAGCGGGGAGCTGTTTTTT. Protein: CASSQVSGTVTSGELFF.

In DNA form, the CDR3 reads TGTGCCAGCAGCGTAGGACTAGCGGGAATCTCCTACAATGAGCAGTTCTTC. Encoded protein: CASSVGLAGISYNEQFF. V is TRBV9 and J is TRBJ2-1; 11 nucleotides match TRBD2. The CDR3 has 17 residues. The V and J ends lost 0 bases and 0 bases, in that order; junction bases with no gene match: 2. CDR1 is SGDLS, CDR2 YYNGEE, per germline.

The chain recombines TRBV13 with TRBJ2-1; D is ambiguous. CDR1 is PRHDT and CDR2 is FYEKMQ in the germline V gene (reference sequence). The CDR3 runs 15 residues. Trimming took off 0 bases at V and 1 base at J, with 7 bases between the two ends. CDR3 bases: TGTGCCAGCAGCTTAGGCCTTACATCCTACAATGAGCAGTTCTTC. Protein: CASSLGLTSYNEQFF.

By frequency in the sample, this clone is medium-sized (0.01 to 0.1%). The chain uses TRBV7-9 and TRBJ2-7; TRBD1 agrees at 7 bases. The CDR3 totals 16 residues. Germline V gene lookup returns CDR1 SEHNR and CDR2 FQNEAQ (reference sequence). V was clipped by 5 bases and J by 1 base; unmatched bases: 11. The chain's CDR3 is CASSPSFRDSSYEQYF. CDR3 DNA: TGTGCCAGCAGCCCTTCATTCCGGGACAGTTCCTACGAGCAGTACTTC.

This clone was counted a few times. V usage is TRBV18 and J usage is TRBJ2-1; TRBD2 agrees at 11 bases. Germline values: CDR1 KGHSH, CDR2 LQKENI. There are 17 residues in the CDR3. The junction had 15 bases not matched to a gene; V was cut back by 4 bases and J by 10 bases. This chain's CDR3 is CASSRGPHSGRVEEQFF. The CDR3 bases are TGTGCCAGCTCACGGGGCCCACATAGCGGGAGGGTCGAGGAGCAGTTCTTC.

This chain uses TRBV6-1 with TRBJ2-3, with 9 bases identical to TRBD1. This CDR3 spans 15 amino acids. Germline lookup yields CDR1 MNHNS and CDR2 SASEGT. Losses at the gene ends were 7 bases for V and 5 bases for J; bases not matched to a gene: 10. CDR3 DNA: TGTGCCAGCATCTTACAGGGGGCGGGCGGAGATACGCAGTATTTT. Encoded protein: CASILQGAGGDTQYF.

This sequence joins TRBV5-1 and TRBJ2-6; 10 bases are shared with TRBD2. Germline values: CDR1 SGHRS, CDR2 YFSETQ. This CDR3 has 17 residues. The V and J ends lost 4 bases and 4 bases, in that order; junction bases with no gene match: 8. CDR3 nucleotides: TGCGCCAGCAGCCCGATGGGACTAGCGCGCGGGGCCAACGTCCTGACTTTC. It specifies CASSPMGLARGANVLTF.